Listed below are T cell receptor beta chains from one sample, sequenced in a study of blood T cell repertoires in COVID-19. Assay used: immunoSEQ multiplex PCR; TCRdb lists only in-frame clones, some missing. The profile covers 45,000 to 60,000 clones, with approximately 81% appearing a single time and approximately 12% taken by the ten largest. The specimen sequenced was peripheral blood. The receptor source for this set is a woman older than 75 with acute or convalescent COVID-19. Both conserved end residues are part of each CDR3. A D gene is named only where the DNA matches it firmly. Rows give clone size only sometimes, using once, few, many, or a class for an expanded clone.

>.|TRBJ2-1|TRBV7-3|once
TGTGCCAGCAGCTTAACGGGGCAGGGAGGTAATAATGAGCAGTTCTTC
CASSLTGQGGNNEQFF
>TRBD1|TRBJ1-6|TRBV6-6|.
TGTGCCAGCAGCCTGACAGGGGCCGTGACACCCCTCCACTTT
CASSLTGAVTPLHF
>.|TRBJ1-2|TRBV19|.
TGTGCCAGTAGTATGCTAAGGGGGAACTATGGCTACACCTTC
CASSMLRGNYGYTF
>.|TRBJ1-3|TRBV7-6|.
TGTGCCAGCAGCTTATATTCAGGGGAACCTGGAAACACCATATATTTT
CASSLYSGEPGNTIYF
>TRBD2|TRBJ2-3|TRBV5-1|.
TGCGCCAGCAGCTTGGCTTCCGGGACTAGCGGAGATACGCAGTATTTT
CASSLASGTSGDTQYF
>TRBD2|TRBJ2-5|TRBV7-8|.
TGTGCCAGCAACGGACTAGCGGGGCCCCAAGAGACCCAGTACTTC
CASNGLAGPQETQYF
>.|TRBJ1-1|TRBV2|.
TGTGCCAGCAGGCGACGGGGGGGGCTGAACACTGAAGCTTTCTTT
CASRRRGGLNTEAFF
>.|TRBJ1-1|TRBV20-1|.
TGCAGTGCTAGAGTCTCTACGAAAGCTTTCTTT
CSARVSTKAFF
>.|TRBJ1-3|TRBV3-1/TRBV3-2|.
TGTGCCAGCAGCCAGGAGCTCGACTCTGGAAACACCATATATTTT
CASSQELDSGNTIYF
>.|TRBJ1-1|TRBV5-1|.
TGCGCCAGCAGCTTGGACAGGGCGAACACTGAAGCTTTCTTT
CASSLDRANTEAFF
>TRBD1|TRBJ1-5|TRBV4-1|.
TGCGCCAGCAGCCAGACAGGGACGGGGAATCAGCCCCAGCATTTT
CASSQTGTGNQPQHF
>.|TRBJ2-7|TRBV2|.
TGTGCCAGCACCCCGGACAGATTTGACTACGAGCAGTACTTC
CASTPDRFDYEQYF
>TRBD2|TRBJ2-1|TRBV4-1|.
TGCGCCAGCAGCCGCGGACTAGGCGGTGAGCAGTTCTTC
CASSRGLGGEQFF
>.|TRBJ1-1|TRBV10-1|few
TGCGCCAGCAGTGAGAGGGGCAACACTGAAGCTTTCTTT
CASSERGNTEAFF
>.|TRBJ2-2|TRBV9|.
TGTGCCAGCAGCGTAGCGGGGAACACCGGGGAGCTGTTTTTT
CASSVAGNTGELFF
>.|TRBJ1-1|TRBV20-1|.
TGCAGTGCTAGTCCTCGGACAGCGCAGAACACTGAAGCTTTCTTT
CSASPRTAQNTEAFF
>.|TRBJ1-1|TRBV6-5|.
TGTGCCAGCAGTTACCCTACAGGGTCTCCTTTCTTT
CASSYPTGSPFF
>.|TRBJ2-2|TRBV9|.
TGTGCCAGCAGCGTAGCTTTCGGGGAGCTGTTTTTT
CASSVAFGELFF
>.|TRBJ2-5|TRBV5-6|few
TGTGCCAGCAGCTTCGGGACAAGCGAGACCCAGTACTTC
CASSFGTSETQYF
>TRBD1|TRBJ2-5|TRBV7-2|.
TGTGCCAGCAGCTTGGGATTTGGGACAGGAAAAGAGACCCAGTACTTC
CASSLGFGTGKETQYF
>TRBD2|TRBJ2-1|TRBV9|.
TGTGCCAGCAGCGGATCGAGACTAGCAGTGGGGGAGCAGTTCTTC
CASSGSRLAVGEQFF
>.|TRBJ1-1|TRBV9|.
TGTGCCAGCAGCGCCCAGGGGCTAAACACTGAAGCTTTCTTT
CASSAQGLNTEAFF
>.|TRBJ1-3|TRBV6-5|few
TGTGCCACCAGCGTCTCAGGGCTTGGAAACACCATATATTTT
CATSVSGLGNTIYF
>TRBD1|TRBJ1-1|TRBV19|.
TGTGCCAGTAGTAGTAACAGGGGAACTGAAGCTTTCTTT
CASSSNRGTEAFF
>TRBD1|TRBJ1-6|TRBV4-1|.
TGCGCCAGCAGCCGAGAAAAGGACAGGGACGGTTCACCCCTCCACTTT
CASSREKDRDGSPLHF
>.|TRBJ1-2|TRBV5-1|once
TGCGCCAGCAGCACGGACAGTTCGCTAGCTAACTATGGCTACACCTTC
CASSTDSSLANYGYTF
>TRBD2|TRBJ2-5|TRBV19|once
TGTGCCAGTAGTCTAACGGGACTAGCGGGTTCAAACTTC
CASSLTGLAGSNF
>TRBD2|TRBJ2-3|TRBV3-1/TRBV3-2|.
TGTGCCAGCAGCCATGGGACTAGCGGGGGGTGGGATACGCAGTATTTT
CASSHGTSGGWDTQYF
>TRBD2|TRBJ2-2|TRBV9|.
TGTGCCAGCAGCGTAAGCGGGGGGGCCCCCGGGGAGCTGTTTTTT
CASSVSGGAPGELFF
>TRBD1|TRBJ1-2|TRBV19|.
TGTGCCAGTAGGACCGCCGGGACAGGGGACTATGGCTACACCTTC
CASRTAGTGDYGYTF
>TRBD2|TRBJ2-5|TRBV5-1|.
TGCGCCAGCAGCATTCTAGCGGACCAAGAGACCCAGTACTTC
CASSILADQETQYF
>TRBD1|TRBJ1-2|TRBV6-1|.
TGTGCCAGCAGTGAAGCGCTGGAGGGGGCGTATGGGGATGGCTACACCTTC
CASSEALEGAYGDGYTF
>TRBD2|TRBJ2-7|TRBV2|.
TGTGCCAGCAGTGAGGGACTAGCGGCCGCCTACGAGCAGTACTTC
CASSEGLAAAYEQYF
>.|TRBJ1-1|TRBV19|.
TGTGCCAGTAGTGCCCGCGGGCGTGTCACTGAAGCTTTCTTT
CASSARGRVTEAFF
>TRBD1|TRBJ1-5|TRBV11-2|once
TGTGCCAGCAGCCTGACAGGGTATCAGCCCCAGCATTTT
CASSLTGYQPQHF
>TRBD2|TRBJ2-1|TRBV7-6|.
TGTGCCAGCAGCTTAGGGCTAGCGGGGGGCAATGAGCAGTTCTTC
CASSLGLAGGNEQFF
>TRBD1|TRBJ1-6|TRBV19|.
TGTGCCAGTAGTGTTGGACAGGGGGCCCCGACCCTCCACTTT
CASSVGQGAPTLHF
>.|TRBJ2-7|TRBV20-1|.
TGCAGTGCTAGTAGCCTTCGCCCCAGCGGGGAGCAGTACTTC
CSASSLRPSGEQYF
>.|TRBJ1-5|TRBV18|.
TGTGCCAGCTCACCACCGGGCACCCGCAATCAGCCCCAGCATTTT
CASSPPGTRNQPQHF
>TRBD1|TRBJ2-5|TRBV29-1|.
TGCAGCGTTCTCACACCTACAGGGGGAGAGACCCAGTACTTC
CSVLTPTGGETQYF
>TRBD1|TRBJ1-2|TRBV15|.
TGTGCCACCAGCAGAGGGGACAGTAACTATGGCTACACCTTC
CATSRGDSNYGYTF
>TRBD1|TRBJ2-2|TRBV19|once
TGTGCCAGTAGTATAGGGGGGACAGGGAACACCGGGGAGCTGTTTTTT
CASSIGGTGNTGELFF
>TRBD1|TRBJ2-5|TRBV29-1|.
TGCAGCGTTGTGAGGGGGCGAGAGACCCAGTACTTC
CSVVRGRETQYF
>TRBD1|TRBJ2-3|TRBV7-9|.
TGTGCCAGCAGCTTAGCCGGGACAGGGGGTACAGATACGCAGTATTTT
CASSLAGTGGTDTQYF